This T cell receptor beta chain was documented in a study of blood T cell repertoires in COVID-19. The CDR3 has 14 residues. The V and J ends lost 9 bases and 3 bases, in that order; junction bases with no gene match: 8. Germline CDR1 KGHDR, CDR2 SFDVKD. TCRdb's copy holds only in-frame clones and misses some; the assay was immunoSEQ multiplex PCR. This sample yields around 200,000 clones, of which around 88% are seen a single time; roughly 4.9% belongs to the top ten. Material for sequencing was PBMCs or T cells enriched from blood (not recorded which). The chain recombines TRBV24-1 with TRBJ1-1; 8 nucleotides match TRBD1. The clonotype comes from a woman in her thirties who had been exposed to COVID-19. CDR3 sequence reads: CATRGQGADTEAFF. The CDR3 DNA is TGTGCCACCCGGGGCCAGGGGGCAGACACTGAAGCTTTCTTT.